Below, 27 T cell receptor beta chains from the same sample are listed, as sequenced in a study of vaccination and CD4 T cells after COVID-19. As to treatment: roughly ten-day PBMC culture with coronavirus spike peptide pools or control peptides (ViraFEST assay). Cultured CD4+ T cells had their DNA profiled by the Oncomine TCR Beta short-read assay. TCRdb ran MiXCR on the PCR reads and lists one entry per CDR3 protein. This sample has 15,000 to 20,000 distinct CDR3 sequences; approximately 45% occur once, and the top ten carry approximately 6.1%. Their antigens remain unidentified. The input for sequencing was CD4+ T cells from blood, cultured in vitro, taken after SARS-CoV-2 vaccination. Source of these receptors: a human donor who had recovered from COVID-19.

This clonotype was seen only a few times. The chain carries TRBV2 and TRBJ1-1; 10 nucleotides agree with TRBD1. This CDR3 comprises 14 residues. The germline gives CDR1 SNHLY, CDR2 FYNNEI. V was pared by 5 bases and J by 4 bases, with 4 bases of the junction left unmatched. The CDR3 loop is CASSRQGASTEAFF. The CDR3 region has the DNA TGTGCCAGCAGTCGACAGGGGGCTTCCACTGAAGCTTTCTTT.

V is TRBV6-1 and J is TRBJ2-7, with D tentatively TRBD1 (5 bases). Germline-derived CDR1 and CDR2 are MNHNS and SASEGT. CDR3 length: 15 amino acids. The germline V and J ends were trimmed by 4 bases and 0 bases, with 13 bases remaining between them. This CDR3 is CASSGIRDLSYEQYF. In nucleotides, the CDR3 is TGTGCCAGCAGTGGAATCAGGGATCTCTCCTACGAGCAGTACTTC.

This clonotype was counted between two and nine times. For the CDR3, the DNA is TGCAGTGCCGTTTACAATGAGCAGTTCTTC. Its protein is CSAVYNEQFF. V and J are TRBV20-1 and TRBJ2-1; D gene uncertain. The germline CDR1 and CDR2 sequences are DFQATT and SNEGSKA (reference sequence). Trimming removed 6 bases at V and 4 bases at J, with 4 bases between. The CDR3 spans 10 residues.

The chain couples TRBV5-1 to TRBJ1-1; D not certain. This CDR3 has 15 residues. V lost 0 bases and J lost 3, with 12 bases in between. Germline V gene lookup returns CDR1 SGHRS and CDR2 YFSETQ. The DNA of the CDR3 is TGCGCCAGCAGCTTGGGGCCAGTTAGGGACACTGAAGCTTTCTTT. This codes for CASSLGPVRDTEAFF. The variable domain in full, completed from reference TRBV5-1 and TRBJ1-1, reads KAGVTQTPRYLIKTRGQQVTLSCSPISGHRSVSWYQQTPGQGLQFLFEYFSETQRNKGNFPGRFSGRQFSNSRSEMNVSTLELGDSALYLCASSLGPVRDTEAFFGQGTRLTVV.

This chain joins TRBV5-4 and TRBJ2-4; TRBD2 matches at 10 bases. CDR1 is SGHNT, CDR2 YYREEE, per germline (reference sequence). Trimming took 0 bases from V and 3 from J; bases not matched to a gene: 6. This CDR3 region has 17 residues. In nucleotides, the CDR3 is TGTGCCAGCAGCTTGGAGCCGGCTAGCGGGGGCAAAAACATTCAGTACTTC. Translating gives CASSLEPASGGKNIQYF. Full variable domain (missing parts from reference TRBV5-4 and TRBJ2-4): ETGVTQSPTHLIKTRGQQVTLRCSSQSGHNTVSWYQQALGQGPQFIFQYYREEENGRGNFPPRFSGLQFPNYSSELNVNALELDDSALYLCASSLEPASGGKNIQYFGAGTRLSVL.

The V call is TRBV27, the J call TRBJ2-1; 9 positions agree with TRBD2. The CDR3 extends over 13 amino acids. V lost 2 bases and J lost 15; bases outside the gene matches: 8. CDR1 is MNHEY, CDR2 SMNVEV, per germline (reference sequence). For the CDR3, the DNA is TGTGCCAGCAGTTTACCGGGGACTAGCAAGGCGTTCTTC. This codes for CASSLPGTSKAFF.

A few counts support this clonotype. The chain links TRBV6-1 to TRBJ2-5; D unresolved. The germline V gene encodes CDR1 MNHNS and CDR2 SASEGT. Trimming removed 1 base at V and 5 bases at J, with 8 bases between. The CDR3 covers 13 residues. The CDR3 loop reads CASSEGTRETQYF. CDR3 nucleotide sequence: TGTGCCAGCAGTGAAGGGACGAGGGAGACCCAGTACTTC.

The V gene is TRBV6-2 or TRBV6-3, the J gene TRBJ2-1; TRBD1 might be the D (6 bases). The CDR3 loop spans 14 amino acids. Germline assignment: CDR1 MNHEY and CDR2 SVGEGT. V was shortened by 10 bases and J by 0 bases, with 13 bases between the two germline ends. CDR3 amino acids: CANGPGHSYNEQFF. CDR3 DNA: TGTGCCAATGGACCGGGACACTCCTACAATGAGCAGTTCTTC.

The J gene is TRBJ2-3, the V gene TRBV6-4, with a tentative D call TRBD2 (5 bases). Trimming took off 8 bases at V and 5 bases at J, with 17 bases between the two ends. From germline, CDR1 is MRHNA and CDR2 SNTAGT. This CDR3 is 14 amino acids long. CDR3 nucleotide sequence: TGTGCCAGCGCACGAACCGGGGATCGAGATACGCAGTATTTT. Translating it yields CASARTGDRDTQYF.

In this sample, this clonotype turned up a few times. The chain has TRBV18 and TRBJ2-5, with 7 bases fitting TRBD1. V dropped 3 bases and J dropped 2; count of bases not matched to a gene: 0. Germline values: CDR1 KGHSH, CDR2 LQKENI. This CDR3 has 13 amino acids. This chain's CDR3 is CASSPTGQETQYF. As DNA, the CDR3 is TGTGCCAGCTCACCGACAGGGCAAGAGACCCAGTACTTC.

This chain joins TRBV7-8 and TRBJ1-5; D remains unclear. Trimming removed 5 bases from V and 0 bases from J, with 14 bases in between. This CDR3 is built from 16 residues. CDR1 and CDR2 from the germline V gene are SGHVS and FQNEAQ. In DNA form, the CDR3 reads TGTGCCAGCAGCATAGTGCCGGGAAATAGCAATCAGCCCCAGCATTTT. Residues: CASSIVPGNSNQPQHF.

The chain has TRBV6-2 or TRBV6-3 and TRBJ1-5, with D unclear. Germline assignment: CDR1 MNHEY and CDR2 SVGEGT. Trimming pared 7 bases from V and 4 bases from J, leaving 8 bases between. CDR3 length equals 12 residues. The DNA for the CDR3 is TGTGCCAGCACGGCGGGAAATCAGCCCCAGCATTTT. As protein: CASTAGNQPQHF.

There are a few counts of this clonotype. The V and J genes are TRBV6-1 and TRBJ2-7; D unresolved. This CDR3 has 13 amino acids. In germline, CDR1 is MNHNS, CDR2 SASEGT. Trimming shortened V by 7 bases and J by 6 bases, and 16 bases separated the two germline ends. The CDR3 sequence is CASTEALAFEQYF. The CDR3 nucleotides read TGTGCCAGCACTGAGGCCCTCGCTTTCGAGCAGTACTTC.

The CDR3 region is CASSIASGDGYTF. DNA for the CDR3: TGTGCCAGTAGTATAGCGTCGGGGGATGGCTACACCTTC. The J gene is TRBJ1-2, the V gene TRBV19; TRBD1 is a possible D gene (5 bases). The CDR3 is 13 amino acids. Looked up from germline, CDR1 is LNHDA and CDR2 is SQIVND (reference sequence). Trimming took off 1 base at V and 6 bases at J, with 9 bases between the two ends.

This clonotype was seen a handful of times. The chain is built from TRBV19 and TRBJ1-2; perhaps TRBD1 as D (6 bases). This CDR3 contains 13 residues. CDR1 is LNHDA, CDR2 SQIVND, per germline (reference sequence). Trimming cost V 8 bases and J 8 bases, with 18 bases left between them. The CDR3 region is CASSPDRTGGYTF. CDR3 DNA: TGTGCCAGTTCTCCCGACAGGACTGGGGGCTACACCTTC.

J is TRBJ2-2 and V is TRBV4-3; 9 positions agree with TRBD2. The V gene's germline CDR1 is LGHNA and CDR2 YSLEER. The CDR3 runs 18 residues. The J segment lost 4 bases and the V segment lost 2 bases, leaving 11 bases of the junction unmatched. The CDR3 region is CASSQSWREGLRTGELFF. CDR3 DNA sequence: TGCGCCAGCAGCCAATCCTGGCGGGAGGGGTTACGCACCGGGGAGCTGTTTTTT.

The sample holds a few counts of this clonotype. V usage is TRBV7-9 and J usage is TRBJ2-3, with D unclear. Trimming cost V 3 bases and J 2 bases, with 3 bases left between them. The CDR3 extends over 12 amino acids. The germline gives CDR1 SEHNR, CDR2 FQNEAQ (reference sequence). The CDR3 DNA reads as TGTGCCAGCAGCTTGGCCACAGATACGCAGTATTTT. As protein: CASSLATDTQYF. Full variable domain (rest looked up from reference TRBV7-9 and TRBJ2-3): DTGVSQNPRHKITKRGQNVTFRCDPISEHNRLYWYRQTLGQGPEFLTYFQNEAQLEKSRLLSDRFSAERPKGSFSTLEIQRTEQGDSAMYLCASSLATDTQYFGPGTRLTVL.

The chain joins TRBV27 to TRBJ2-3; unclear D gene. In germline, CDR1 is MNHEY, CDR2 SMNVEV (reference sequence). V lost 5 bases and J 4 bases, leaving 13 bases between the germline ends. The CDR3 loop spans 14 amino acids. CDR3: CASSPQGNADTQYF. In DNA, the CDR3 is TGTGCCAGCAGTCCCCAAGGGAACGCAGATACGCAGTATTTT.

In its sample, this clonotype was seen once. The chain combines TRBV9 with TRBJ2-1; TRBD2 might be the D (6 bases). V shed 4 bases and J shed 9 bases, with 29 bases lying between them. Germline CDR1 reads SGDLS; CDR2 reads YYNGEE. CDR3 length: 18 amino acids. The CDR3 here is CASSPARTLGGRRGEQFF. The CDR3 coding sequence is TGTGCCAGCAGCCCCGCACGTACTTTGGGAGGCAGAAGGGGTGAGCAGTTCTTC.

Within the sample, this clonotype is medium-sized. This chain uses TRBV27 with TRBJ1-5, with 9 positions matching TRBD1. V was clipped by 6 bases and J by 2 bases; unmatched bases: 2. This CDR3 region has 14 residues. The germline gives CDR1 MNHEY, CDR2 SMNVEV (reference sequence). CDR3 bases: TGTGCCAGCAGGGGACAGGGCGGCAATCAGCCCCAGCATTTT. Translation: CASRGQGGNQPQHF.

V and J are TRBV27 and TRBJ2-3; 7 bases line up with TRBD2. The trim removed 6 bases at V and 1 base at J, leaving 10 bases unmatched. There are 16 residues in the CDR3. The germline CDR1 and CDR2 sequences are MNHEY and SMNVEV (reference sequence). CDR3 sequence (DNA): TGTGCCAGCAGGGACCCTAGCGGCTGGCGCACAGATACGCAGTATTTT. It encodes CASRDPSGWRTDTQYF.

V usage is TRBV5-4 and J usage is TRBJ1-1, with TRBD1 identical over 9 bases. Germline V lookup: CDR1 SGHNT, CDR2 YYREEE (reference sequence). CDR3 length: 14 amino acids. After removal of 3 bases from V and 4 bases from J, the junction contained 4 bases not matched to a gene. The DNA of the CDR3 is TGTGCCAGCAGCTCCGGGACAGGGCCCACTGAAGCTTTCTTT. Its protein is CASSSGTGPTEAFF.

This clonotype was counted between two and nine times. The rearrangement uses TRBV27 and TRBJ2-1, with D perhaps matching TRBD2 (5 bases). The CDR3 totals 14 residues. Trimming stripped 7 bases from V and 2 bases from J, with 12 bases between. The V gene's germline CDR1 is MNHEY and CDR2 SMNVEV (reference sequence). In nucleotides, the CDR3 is TGTGCCAGCATAGTTGGGAGAACCTACAATGAGCAGTTCTTC. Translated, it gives CASIVGRTYNEQFF.

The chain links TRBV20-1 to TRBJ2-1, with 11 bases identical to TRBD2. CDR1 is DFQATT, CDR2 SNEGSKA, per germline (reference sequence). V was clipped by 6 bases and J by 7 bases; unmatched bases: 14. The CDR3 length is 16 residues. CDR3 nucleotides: TGCAGTGCCAAAGCGGGACTAGCGGCCCTACGGAATGAGCAGTTCTTC. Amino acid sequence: CSAKAGLAALRNEQFF.

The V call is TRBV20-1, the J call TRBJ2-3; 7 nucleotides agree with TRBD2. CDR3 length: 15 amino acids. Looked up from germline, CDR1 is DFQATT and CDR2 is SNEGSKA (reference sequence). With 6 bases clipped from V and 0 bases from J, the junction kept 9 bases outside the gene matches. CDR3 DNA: TGCAGTGCGATACGAAGCGGGACTAGCACAGATACGCAGTATTTT. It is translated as CSAIRSGTSTDTQYF.

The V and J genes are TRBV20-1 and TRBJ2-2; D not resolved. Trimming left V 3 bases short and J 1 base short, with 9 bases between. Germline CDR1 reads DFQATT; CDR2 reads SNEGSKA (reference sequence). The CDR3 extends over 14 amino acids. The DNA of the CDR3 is TGCAGTGCTAGCCAGAGACTGAACACCGGGGAGCTGTTTTTT. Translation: CSASQRLNTGELFF.

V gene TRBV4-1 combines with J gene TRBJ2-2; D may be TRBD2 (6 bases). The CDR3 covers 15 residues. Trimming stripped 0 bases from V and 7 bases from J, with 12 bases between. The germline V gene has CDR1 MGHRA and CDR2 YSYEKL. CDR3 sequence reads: CASSQDRSGYGELFF. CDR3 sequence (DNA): TGCGCCAGCAGCCAAGATCGTAGCGGTTACGGGGAGCTGTTTTTT.